This note documents a single T cell receptor beta chain sequence. This specimen comes from a study of sequential checkpoint blockade in melanoma. Study-wide background: Patients were randomized 1:1 to nivolumab-then-ipilimumab or ipilimumab-then-nivolumab first-line.

Treatment here: randomized to nivolumab then ipilimumab (arm A) or the reverse (arm B). No patient had prior DNA-damaging chemotherapy. From thawed PBMCs, live CD3+CD8+ cells negative for CD19 and CD56 were sorted. Measured with immunoSEQ multiplex PCR; TCRdb has only the in-frame clones, and not every one. The sample lists tens of thousands of clones, 83% occurring once. The sequence came from a human donor with melanoma. The specimen comprised CD8+ T cells sorted from blood (inferred from file names), sampled from a patient given nivolumab and ipilimumab in sequence.

CDR3 sequence reads: CASNTPRQGSEQYF. The CDR3 nucleotides read TGTGCCAGCAACACACCACGACAGGGGAGCGAGCAGTACTTC. The rearrangement joins TRBV21-1 to TRBJ2-7; whether TRBD1, the table's D call, matches the DNA was not checked. TRBV21-1 is reported as a pseudogene. This CDR3 is 14 amino acids long.